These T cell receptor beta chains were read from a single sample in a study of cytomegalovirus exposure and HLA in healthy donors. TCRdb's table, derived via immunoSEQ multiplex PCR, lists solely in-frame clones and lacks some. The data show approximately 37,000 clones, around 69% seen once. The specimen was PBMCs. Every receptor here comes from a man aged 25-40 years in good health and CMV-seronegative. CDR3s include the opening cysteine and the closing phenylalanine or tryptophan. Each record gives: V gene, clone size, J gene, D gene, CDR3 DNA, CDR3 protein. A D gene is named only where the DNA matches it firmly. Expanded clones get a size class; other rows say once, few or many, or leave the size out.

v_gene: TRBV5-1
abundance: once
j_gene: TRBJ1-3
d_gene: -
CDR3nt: TGCGCCAGCAGGTCGACATCAGGCTCTGGAAACACCATATATTTT
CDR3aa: CASRSTSGSGNTIYF

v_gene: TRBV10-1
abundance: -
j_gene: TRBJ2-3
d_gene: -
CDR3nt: TGCGCCAGCGGAAAGGACAGAGCTACAGATACGCAGTATTTT
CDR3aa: CASGKDRATDTQYF

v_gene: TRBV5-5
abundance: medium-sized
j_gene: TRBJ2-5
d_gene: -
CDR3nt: TGTGCCAGCAGCCACGTGGGTGAGACTACATACCACTACCAAGAGACCCAGTACTTC
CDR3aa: CASSHVGETTYHYQETQYF

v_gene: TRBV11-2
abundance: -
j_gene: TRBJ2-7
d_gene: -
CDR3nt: TGTGCCAGCACGGGAAACTCCTACGAGCAGTACTTC
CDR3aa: CASTGNSYEQYF

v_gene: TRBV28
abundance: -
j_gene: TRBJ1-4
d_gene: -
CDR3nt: TGTGCCAGCAGTTTATTAGGCACCAGGGGCTTAAATGAAAAACTGTTTTTT
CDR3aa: CASSLLGTRGLNEKLFF

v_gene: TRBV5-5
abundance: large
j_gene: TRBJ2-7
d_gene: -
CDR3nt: TGTGCCAGCAGCTCCTCTCTGGGCAGGTACGAGCAGTACTTC
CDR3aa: CASSSSLGRYEQYF

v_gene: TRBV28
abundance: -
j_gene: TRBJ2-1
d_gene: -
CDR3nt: TGTGCCAGCAGTACGCGGGGAACCAATGAGCAGTTCTTC
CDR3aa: CASSTRGTNEQFF

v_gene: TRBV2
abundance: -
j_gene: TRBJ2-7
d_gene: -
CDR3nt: TGTGCCAGCAGTGAACAAACCTACGAGCAGTACTTC
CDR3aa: CASSEQTYEQYF

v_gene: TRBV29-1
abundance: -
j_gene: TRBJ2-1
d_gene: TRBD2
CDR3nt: TGCAGCGTCACTAGCGGGAGGGCCAGTTATGAGCAGTTCTTC
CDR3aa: CSVTSGRASYEQFF

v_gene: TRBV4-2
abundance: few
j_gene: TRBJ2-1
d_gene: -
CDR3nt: TGTGCCAGCAGCCAAGTAGGGAGTTCCGGTAATGAGCAGTTCTTC
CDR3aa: CASSQVGSSGNEQFF

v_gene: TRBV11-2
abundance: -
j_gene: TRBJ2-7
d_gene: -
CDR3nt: TGTGCCAGCAGCCGACCTGGGGCACCGAGCTCCTACGAGCAGTACTTC
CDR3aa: CASSRPGAPSSYEQYF

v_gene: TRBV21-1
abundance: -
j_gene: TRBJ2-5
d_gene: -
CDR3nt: TGTGCCAGCAGTCAAGCCGCCCCCCAGTACTTC
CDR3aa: CASSQAAPQYF

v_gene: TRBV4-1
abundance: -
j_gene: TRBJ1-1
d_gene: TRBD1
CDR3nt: TGCGCCAGCAGCCGCGGACAGGGTTTGGACACTGAAGCTTTCTTT
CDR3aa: CASSRGQGLDTEAFF

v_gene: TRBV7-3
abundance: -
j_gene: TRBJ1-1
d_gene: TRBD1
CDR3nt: TGTGCCAGCAGCCGAACAGGGGGGAGGACTGAAGCTTTCTTT
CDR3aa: CASSRTGGRTEAFF

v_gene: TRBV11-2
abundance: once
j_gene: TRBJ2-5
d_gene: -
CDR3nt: TGTGCCAGCAGCTTAAATGGCATTAAAGAGACCCAGTACTTC
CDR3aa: CASSLNGIKETQYF

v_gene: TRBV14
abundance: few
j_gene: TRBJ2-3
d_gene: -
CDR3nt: TGTGCCAGCAGCCAAAGTCCAGGGTCAGATACGCAGTATTTT
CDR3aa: CASSQSPGSDTQYF